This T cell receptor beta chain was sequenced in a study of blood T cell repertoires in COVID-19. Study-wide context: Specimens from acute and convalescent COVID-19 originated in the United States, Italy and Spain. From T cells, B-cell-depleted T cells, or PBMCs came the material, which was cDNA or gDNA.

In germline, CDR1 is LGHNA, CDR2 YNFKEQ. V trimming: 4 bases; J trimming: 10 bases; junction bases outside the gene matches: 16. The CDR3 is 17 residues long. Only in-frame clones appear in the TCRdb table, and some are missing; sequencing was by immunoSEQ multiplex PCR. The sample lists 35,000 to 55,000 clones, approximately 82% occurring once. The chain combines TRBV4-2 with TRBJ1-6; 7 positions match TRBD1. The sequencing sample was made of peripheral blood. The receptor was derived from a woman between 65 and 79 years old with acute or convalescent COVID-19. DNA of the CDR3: TGTGCCAGCAGCCCTCTGGAGCGGACAGGAGAAGGATCACCCCTCCACTTT. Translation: CASSPLERTGEGSPLHF.